What follows are 24 T cell receptor beta chains derived from one specimen sequenced in a study of blood T cell repertoires in COVID-19 (dated by TCRdb to between 2020 and 2021). Libraries were built with the immunoSEQ multiplex PCR assay. Entries here come from immuneACCESS through TCRdb and include only in-frame sequences with V and J called. Some clones fail to appear in such tables; in the studies checked, an unresolved V gene covers under half of the shortfall, and the cause of the remainder is unknown. The sample table contains about 300,000 clones; only one count was recorded for under 90% of them. The ten largest make up 1.5% to 2% of the sample. The specimen sequenced was peripheral blood. Source of these receptors: a woman under 40 with COVID-19, enrolled during active disease.

The chain couples TRBV6-5 to TRBJ2-7; a weak D match, TRBD2 (6 bases). V lost 4 bases and J lost 11, with 12 bases in between. Germline V gives CDR1 MNHEY, CDR2 SVGAGI. The CDR3 extends over 11 amino acids. The CDR3 DNA reads TGTGCCAGCAGTTCGGGGGAAGCCGAGTACTTC. This encodes CASSSGEAEYF.

This clone was seen a few times. The CDR3 region has the DNA TGTGCCAGCAGTGACCCGGGACAGGTCGCCTACGAGCAGTACGTC. Its protein is CASSDPGQVAYEQYV. The V call is TRBV28, the J call TRBJ2-7; 8 positions match TRBD1. The CDR3 runs 15 residues. V lost 5 bases, J lost 2 bases, and 8 bases stayed unmatched. Germline values: CDR1 MDHEN, CDR2 SYDVKM.

The CDR3 coding sequence is TGTGCCAGCAGTGGTTCGGGTATTTACCAAGAGACCCAGTACTTC. It specifies CASSGSGIYQETQYF. The gene calls are TRBV2 and TRBJ2-5; no clear D. The ends were cut back, 4 bases at V and 0 bases at J, with 12 bases in the middle. Germline V CDR1 and CDR2: SNHLY, FYNNEI. The CDR3 has 15 amino acids.

The chain combines TRBV27 with TRBJ2-1; D gene ambiguous. This CDR3 is 13 amino acids long. CDR1 is MNHEY and CDR2 is SMNVEV in the germline V gene (reference sequence). Trimming left V 8 bases short and J 6 bases short, with 14 bases between. The CDR3 region has the DNA TGTGCCAGCTCTATTAGCCCGGCCAATGAGCAGTTCTTC. This encodes CASSISPANEQFF.

This clone has only one observation. V is TRBV24-1 and J is TRBJ2-5; tentative D call: TRBD1 (6 bases). The CDR3 runs 13 residues. The germline CDR1 and CDR2 sequences are KGHDR and SFDVKD. Trimming took 4 bases from V and 7 from J, leaving 12 bases between them. Here the CDR3 reads CATSEQGSATQYF. The CDR3 nucleotides read TGTGCCACCAGTGAACAGGGTTCAGCGACCCAGTACTTC.

In this sample, this clone turned up a few times. This rearrangement joins TRBV6-5 to TRBJ1-6, with 10 positions matching TRBD1. CDR3 size: 15 residues. With 6 bases clipped from V and 7 bases from J, the junction kept 6 bases outside the gene matches. Germline CDR1 is MNHEY and CDR2 is SVGAGI. The chain's CDR3 is CASRDGTGDNSPLHF. Written as DNA, the CDR3 is TGTGCCAGCAGAGACGGGACAGGGGACAATTCACCCCTCCACTTT.

V and J are TRBV10-2 and TRBJ1-3, with D unclear. This CDR3 comprises 14 residues. Trimming left V 0 bases short and J 0 bases short, with 3 bases between. In germline, CDR1 is WSHSY, CDR2 SAAADI. This CDR3 reads CASSESSSGNTIYF. CDR3 DNA: TGCGCCAGCAGTGAGTCCAGCTCTGGAAACACCATATATTTT.

This chain joins TRBV28 and TRBJ1-5; 7 bases line up with TRBD1. This CDR3 region has 16 residues. The junction had 13 bases not matched to a gene; V was cut back by 7 bases and J by 4 bases. Germline lookup yields CDR1 MDHEN and CDR2 SYDVKM. The CDR3 DNA follows: TGTGCCAGCAAGTTCTTCGGAGGGGGCAGGAATCAGCCCCAGCATTTT. Encoded protein: CASKFFGGGRNQPQHF. The whole variable domain, remainder taken from reference TRBV28 and TRBJ1-5, is DVKVTQSSRYLVKRTGEKVFLECVQDMDHENMFWYRQDPGLGLRLIYFSYDVKMKEKGDIPEGYSVSREKKERFSLILESASTNQTSMYLCASKFFGGGRNQPQHFGDGTRLSIL.

V and J are TRBV3-1 (or the pseudogene TRBV3-2) and TRBJ2-3; no firm D call. The germline gives CDR1 LGHDT, CDR2 YNNKEL (reference sequence). The CDR3 length is 14 residues. Trimming removed 1 base at V and 0 bases at J, with 5 bases between. The CDR3 is CASSQAGSTDTQYF. CDR3 DNA: TGTGCCAGCAGCCAAGCCGGGAGCACAGATACGCAGTATTTT.

In this sample, this clone turned up a few times. The chain is built from TRBV7-6 and TRBJ2-5, with D possibly matching TRBD1 (5 bases). The CDR3 runs 15 residues. Germline CDR1 is SGHVS and CDR2 is FNYEAQ. With 2 bases removed from V and 1 base from J, the gap between germline ends came to 11 bases. CDR3 bases: TGTGCCAGCAGCTTATCCTCGACAGTCCAAGAGACCCAGTACTTC. It specifies CASSLSSTVQETQYF.

V usage is TRBV5-4 and J usage is TRBJ1-6; D is ambiguous. V lost 0 bases, J lost 16 bases, and 17 bases lay in between. The CDR3 contains 14 residues. The germline V gene has CDR1 SGHNT and CDR2 YYREEE (reference sequence). The CDR3 nucleotides read TGTGCCAGCAGCTTGGAACTAGACGACCCTCAACTCCACTTT. Translation: CASSLELDDPQLHF.

The rearrangement uses TRBV9 and TRBJ2-2, with 12 positions matching TRBD2. From germline, CDR1 is SGDLS and CDR2 YYNGEE. After removal of 0 bases from V and 1 base from J, the junction contained 7 bases not matched to a gene. This CDR3 region has 19 residues. The CDR3: CASSVGLAGASGNTGELFF. CDR3 nucleotide sequence: TGTGCCAGCAGCGTAGGACTAGCGGGGGCCTCAGGGAACACCGGGGAGCTGTTTTTT.

This clone was picked up one time. J is TRBJ1-4 and V is TRBV3-1 (or the pseudogene TRBV3-2), with TRBD1 identical over 9 bases. In germline, CDR1 is LGHDT, CDR2 YNNKEL (reference sequence). V gave up 7 bases and J gave up 4 bases; unmatched junction bases: 1. The CDR3 contains 13 residues. CDR3 DNA sequence: TGTGCCAGCACGGACAGGGGTAATGAAAAACTGTTTTTT. This codes for CASTDRGNEKLFF.

The chain links TRBV11-3 to TRBJ1-1, with D perhaps TRBD1 (6 bases). Germline values: CDR1 SGHNT, CDR2 YENEEA. This CDR3 has 16 amino acids. V lost 4 bases and J lost 5, with 20 bases in between. The CDR3 sequence is CASSYDRWDRETEAFF. The CDR3 coding sequence is TGTGCCAGCAGCTATGACAGGTGGGATAGGGAGACTGAAGCTTTCTTT.

The V gene is TRBV7-9, the J gene TRBJ1-4; 7 nucleotides line up with TRBD1. CDR1 is SEHNR, CDR2 FQNEAQ, per germline (reference sequence). The V segment lost 4 bases and the J segment 6 bases; nucleotides outside the gene matches: 5. This CDR3 region has 14 residues. Here the CDR3 reads CASSSGDRDEKLFF. For the CDR3, the DNA is TGTGCCAGCAGCTCCGGCGACAGGGATGAAAAACTGTTTTTT.

The CDR3 loop reads CSASPGGVGTDTQYF. The CDR3 DNA is TGCAGTGCTAGTCCGGGGGGGGTTGGCACAGATACGCAGTATTTT. The J gene is TRBJ2-3, the V gene TRBV20-1; 8 nucleotides align to TRBD2. The CDR3 has 15 amino acids. Looked up from germline, CDR1 is DFQATT and CDR2 is SNEGSKA (reference sequence). J lost 1 base, V lost 3 bases, and 6 bases had no gene match.

The chain joins TRBV6-6 to TRBJ2-3, with TRBD2 matching over 9 bases. The CDR3 totals 14 residues. V was pared by 7 bases and J by 0 bases, with 2 bases of the junction left unmatched. Germline V lookup: CDR1 MNHNY, CDR2 SVGAGI (reference sequence). In nucleotides, the CDR3 is TGTGCCAGCATAAGCGGGGGGAGCACAGATACGCAGTATTTT. Translating it yields CASISGGSTDTQYF.

The V call is TRBV18, the J call TRBJ2-5, with D uncertain. V was shortened by 3 bases and J by 4 bases, with 9 bases between the two germline ends. Germline assignment: CDR1 KGHSH and CDR2 LQKENI. The CDR3 runs 13 residues. The CDR3 is CASSPVDTETQYF. The CDR3 nucleotides read TGTGCCAGCTCACCGGTAGATACAGAGACCCAGTACTTC.

This chain uses TRBV10-3 with TRBJ2-3; 8 bases agree with TRBD2. With V trimmed by 11 bases and J by 2 bases, 9 bases remained unmatched. Germline CDR1 reads ENHRY; CDR2 reads SYGVKD. The CDR3 runs 14 residues. The CDR3 nucleotides read TGTGCCTCCCGGGAAGCGGGGGCCACAGATACGCAGTATTTT. It encodes CASREAGATDTQYF.

A single count supports this clone. The chain couples TRBV3-1 (or the pseudogene TRBV3-2) to TRBJ2-1, with 8 bases identical to TRBD2. The V gene's germline CDR1 is LGHDT and CDR2 YNNKEL (reference sequence). V gave up 4 bases and J gave up 5 bases; unmatched junction bases: 10. The CDR3 is made up of 16 amino acids. CDR3 coding DNA: TGTGCCAGCAGCCCTCGGGGCGGGGGGATCCACAATGAGCAGTTCTTC. Translating it yields CASSPRGGGIHNEQFF.

The chain carries TRBV2 and TRBJ2-2; D call uncertain. This CDR3 contains 16 residues. V lost 3 bases, J lost 4 bases, and 15 bases lay in between. Germline-derived CDR1 and CDR2 are SNHLY and FYNNEI. CDR3 DNA sequence: TGTGCCAGCAGTGACCCAAGACAACCCTTCACCGGGGAGCTGTTTTTT. This sequence encodes CASSDPRQPFTGELFF.

The chain carries TRBV2 and TRBJ2-7, with 12 nucleotides matching TRBD2. V was clipped by 5 bases and J by 3 bases; unmatched bases: 5. The CDR3 consists of 15 residues. CDR1 SNHLY and CDR2 FYNNEI come from the germline V gene. This chain's CDR3 is CASSRTSGVYYEQYF. In DNA form, the CDR3 reads TGTGCCAGCAGTAGGACTAGCGGGGTTTACTACGAGCAGTACTTC.

J is TRBJ1-2 and V is TRBV9, with no clear D. Trimming removed 1 base from V and 4 bases from J, with 14 bases in between. The CDR3 is 15 amino acids. Per the germline V gene, CDR1 is SGDLS and CDR2 is YYNGEE. This CDR3 reads CASSVNDKDFYGYTF. The CDR3 DNA is TGTGCCAGCAGCGTAAATGATAAAGACTTCTATGGCTACACCTTC.

J is TRBJ2-2 and V is TRBV28; possible D gene TRBD1, 6 bases. Between the trimmed V and J ends, which lost 7 bases and 0 bases, there was a span of 12 bases. Germline loops: CDR1 MDHEN, CDR2 SYDVKM. The CDR3 sequence is 15 residues long. CDR3 DNA: TGTGCCAGCATCCTGGACAGAACGAACACCGGGGAGCTGTTTTTT. Protein: CASILDRTNTGELFF.